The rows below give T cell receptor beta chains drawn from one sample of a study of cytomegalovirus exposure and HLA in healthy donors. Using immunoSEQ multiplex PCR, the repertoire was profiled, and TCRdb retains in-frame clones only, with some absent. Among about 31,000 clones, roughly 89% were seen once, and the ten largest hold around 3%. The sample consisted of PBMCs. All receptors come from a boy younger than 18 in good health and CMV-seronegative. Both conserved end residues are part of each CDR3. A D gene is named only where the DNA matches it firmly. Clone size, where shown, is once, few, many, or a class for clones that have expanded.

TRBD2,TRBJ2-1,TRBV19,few,CASSRTSGDYNEQFF,TGTGCCAGTAGTAGGACTAGCGGGGACTACAATGAGCAGTTCTTC
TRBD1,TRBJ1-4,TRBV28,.,CASSSPDRVYEKLFF,TGTGCCAGCAGTTCTCCGGACAGGGTGTATGAAAAACTGTTTTTT
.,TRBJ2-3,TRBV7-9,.,CASSLSLGADTQYF,TGTGCCAGCAGCTTATCCTTGGGAGCAGATACGCAGTATTTT
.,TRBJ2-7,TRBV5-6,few,CASSLVQSYEQYF,TGTGCCAGCAGCTTGGTACAGTCCTACGAGCAGTACTTC
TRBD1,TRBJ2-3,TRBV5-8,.,CASSLVGGSKSTDTQYF,TGTGCCAGCAGCTTGGTAGGGGGCTCCAAGAGCACAGATACGCAGTATTTT
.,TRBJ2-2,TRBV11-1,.,CASFAGIGVGELFF,TGTGCCAGCTTCGCAGGGATAGGGGTCGGGGAGCTGTTTTTT
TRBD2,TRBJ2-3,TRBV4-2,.,CASSQARGGLTTDTQYF,TGTGCCAGCAGCCAAGCACGCGGGGGGCTCACCACAGATACGCAGTATTTT
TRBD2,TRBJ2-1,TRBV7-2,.,CASSPARLAGGSYNEQFF,TGTGCCAGCAGCCCGGCCCGACTAGCGGGGGGATCCTACAATGAGCAGTTCTTC
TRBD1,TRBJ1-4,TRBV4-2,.,CASSRGQGEELFF,TGTGCCAGCAGCCGCGGACAGGGAGAAGAACTGTTTTTT
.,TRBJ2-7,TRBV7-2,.,CASSLPLASSYEQYF,TGTGCCAGCAGCTTACCGCTAGCGAGCTCCTACGAGCAGTACTTC
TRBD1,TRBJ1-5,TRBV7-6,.,CASSEGTGSNQPQHF,TGTGCCAGCAGCGAGGGGACAGGGAGCAATCAGCCCCAGCATTTT
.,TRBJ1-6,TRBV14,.,CASSLYRDRSYNSPLHF,TGTGCCAGCAGCCTATACAGGGACCGCTCCTATAATTCACCCCTCCACTTT
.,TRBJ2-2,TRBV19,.,CASTPSGAGELFF,TGTGCCAGTACCCCGAGCGGTGCCGGGGAGCTGTTTTTT
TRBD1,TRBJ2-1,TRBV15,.,CATSRDPPDRVRGNEQFF,TGTGCCACCAGCAGAGACCCTCCTGACAGGGTAAGGGGCAATGAGCAGTTCTTC
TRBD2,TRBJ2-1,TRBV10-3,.,CAIRIAGGLWDEQFF,TGTGCCATCAGAATAGCGGGGGGGCTGTGGGATGAGCAGTTCTTC
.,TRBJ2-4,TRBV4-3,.,CASSQDLSRKGNIQYF,TGCGCCAGCAGCCAAGATCTGTCCAGAAAGGGGAACATTCAGTACTTC
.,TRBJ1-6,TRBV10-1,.,CASSESKETGLISPLHF,TGCGCCAGCAGTGAGTCGAAGGAGACGGGGTTAATTTCACCCCTCCACTTT
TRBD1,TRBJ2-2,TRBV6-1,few,CAGLGTGFYTGELFF,TGTGCCGGCCTTGGGACAGGGTTCTATACCGGGGAGCTGTTTTTT
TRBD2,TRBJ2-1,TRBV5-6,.,CATSRGGNEQFF,TGTGCTACCTCCCGGGGGGGTAATGAGCAGTTCTTC
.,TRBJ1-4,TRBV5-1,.,CASSLDKIATNEKLFF,TGCGCCAGCAGCTTGGACAAAATTGCAACTAATGAAAAACTGTTTTTT
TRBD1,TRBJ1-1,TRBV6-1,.,CASSEVRGMNTEAFF,TGTGCCAGCAGTGAGGTCAGGGGGATGAACACTGAAGCTTTCTTT
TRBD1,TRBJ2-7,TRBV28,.,CASSFGDRPTYEQYF,TGTGCCAGCAGTTTTGGGGACAGGCCTACCTACGAGCAGTACTTC
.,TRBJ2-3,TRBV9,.,CASSATLPSTDTQYF,TGTGCCAGCAGCGCCACCCTACCTAGCACAGATACGCAGTATTTT
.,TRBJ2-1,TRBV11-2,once,CASSLDPGKARLNNEQFF,TGTGCCAGCAGCTTAGACCCAGGGAAGGCAAGGTTAAACAATGAGCAGTTCTTC
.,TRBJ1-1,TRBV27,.,CASSLSTLRGTEAFF,TGTGCCAGCAGTTTAAGTACCCTCCGCGGAACTGAAGCTTTCTTT
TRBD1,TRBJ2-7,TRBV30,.,CAWRGNTGTESYEQYF,TGTGCCTGGAGGGGCAACACCGGGACAGAGTCCTACGAGCAGTACTTC
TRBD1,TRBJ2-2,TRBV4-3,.,CASSRRKTGGDGGELFF,TGCGCCAGCAGCCGCAGAAAGACAGGGGGCGATGGGGGGGAGCTGTTTTTT
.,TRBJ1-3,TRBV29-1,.,CSVLPQQGDSGNTIYF,TGCAGCGTTCTTCCCCAGCAAGGGGACTCTGGAAACACCATATATTTT
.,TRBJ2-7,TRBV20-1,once,CSAEDYEQYF,TGCAGTGCCGAGGACTACGAGCAGTACTTC
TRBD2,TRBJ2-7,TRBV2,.,CAIRPGLAGGLATYEQYF,TGTGCCATAAGACCGGGACTAGCGGGGGGGCTAGCCACCTACGAGCAGTACTTC
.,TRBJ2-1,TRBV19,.,CASSIVETAYNEQFF,TGTGCCAGTAGTATAGTGGAGACAGCCTACAATGAGCAGTTCTTC
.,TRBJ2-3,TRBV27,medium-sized,CASSLSRPDTQYF,TGTGCCAGCAGTTTATCGAGGCCGGATACGCAGTATTTT
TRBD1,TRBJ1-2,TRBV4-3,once,CASSTGQGSYGYTF,TGCGCCAGCAGCACAGGACAGGGATCCTATGGCTACACCTTC
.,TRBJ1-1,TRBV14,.,CASSQGPQGVNTEAFF,TGTGCCAGCAGCCAAGGCCCCCAAGGGGTTAACACTGAAGCTTTCTTT
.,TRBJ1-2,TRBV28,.,CASSLPGVKSGYTF,TGTGCCAGCAGTTTACCAGGGGTAAAGTCTGGCTACACCTTC
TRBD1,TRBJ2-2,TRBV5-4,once,CASSFLDRAVGELFF,TGTGCCAGCAGCTTTTTGGACAGGGCGGTCGGGGAGCTGTTTTTT
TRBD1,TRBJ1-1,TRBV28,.,CASSDRTGMNTEAFF,TGTGCCAGCAGTGATAGGACAGGGATGAACACTGAAGCTTTCTTT